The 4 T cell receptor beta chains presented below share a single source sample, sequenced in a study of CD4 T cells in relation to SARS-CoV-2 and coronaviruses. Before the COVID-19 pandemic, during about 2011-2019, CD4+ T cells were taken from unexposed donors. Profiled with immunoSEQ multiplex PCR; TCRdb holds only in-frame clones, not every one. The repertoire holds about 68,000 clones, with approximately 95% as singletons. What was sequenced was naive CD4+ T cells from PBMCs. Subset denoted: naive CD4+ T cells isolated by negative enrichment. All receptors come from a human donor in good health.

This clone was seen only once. The CDR3 DNA follows: TGTGCCAGCAGCCAAGATCCTTTCGACAGGGGAACAGATACGCAGTATTTT. As protein: CASSQDPFDRGTDTQYF. This rearrangement joins TRBV3-1 (or the pseudogene TRBV3-2) to TRBJ2-3, with 8 nucleotides matching TRBD1. From germline, CDR1 is LGHDT and CDR2 YNNKEL (reference sequence). V was pared by 0 bases and J by 3 bases, with 8 bases of the junction left unmatched. This CDR3 comprises 17 residues.

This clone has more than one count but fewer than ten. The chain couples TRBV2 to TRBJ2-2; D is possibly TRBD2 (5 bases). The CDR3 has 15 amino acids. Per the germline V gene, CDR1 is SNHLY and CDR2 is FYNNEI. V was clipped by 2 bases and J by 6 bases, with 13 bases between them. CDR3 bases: TGTGCCAGCAGTGAATATAGAGGGTTCGCCGGGGAGCTGTTTTTT. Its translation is CASSEYRGFAGELFF.

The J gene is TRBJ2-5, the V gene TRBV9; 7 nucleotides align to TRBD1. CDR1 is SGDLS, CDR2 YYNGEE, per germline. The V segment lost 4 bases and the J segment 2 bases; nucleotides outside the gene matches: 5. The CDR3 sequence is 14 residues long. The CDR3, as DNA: TGTGCCAGCAGCCCCCGACAGGGACAAGAGACCCAGTACTTC. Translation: CASSPRQGQETQYF.

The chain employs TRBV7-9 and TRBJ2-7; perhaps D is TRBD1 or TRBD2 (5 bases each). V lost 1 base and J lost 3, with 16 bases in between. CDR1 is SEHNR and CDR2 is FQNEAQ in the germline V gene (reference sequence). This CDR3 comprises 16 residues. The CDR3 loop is CASSLVLPGTSYEQYF. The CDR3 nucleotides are TGTGCCAGCAGCTTAGTGCTTCCGGGGACGAGCTACGAGCAGTACTTC.